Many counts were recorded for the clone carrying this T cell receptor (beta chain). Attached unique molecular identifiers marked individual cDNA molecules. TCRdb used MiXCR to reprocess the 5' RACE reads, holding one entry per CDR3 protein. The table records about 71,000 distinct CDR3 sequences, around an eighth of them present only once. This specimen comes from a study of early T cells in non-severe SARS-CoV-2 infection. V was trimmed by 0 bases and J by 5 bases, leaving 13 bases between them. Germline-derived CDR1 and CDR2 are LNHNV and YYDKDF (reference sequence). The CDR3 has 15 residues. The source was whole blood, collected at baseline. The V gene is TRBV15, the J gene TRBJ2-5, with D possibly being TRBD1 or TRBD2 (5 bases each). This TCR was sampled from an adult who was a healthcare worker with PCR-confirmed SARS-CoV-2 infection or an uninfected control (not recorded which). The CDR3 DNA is TGTGCCACCAGCAGAGATCGGGACGGGGCGGAGACCCAGTACTTC. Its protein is CATSRDRDGAETQYF.